The count of the clone carrying this TCR beta chain is one. Between the trimmed V and J ends, which lost 0 bases and 8 bases, there was a span of 16 bases. The germline gives CDR1 SQVTM, CDR2 ANQGSEA. The CDR3 extends over 15 amino acids. Sequenced by immunoSEQ multiplex PCR; TCRdb stores in-frame clones only, minus some. The sample has about 59,000 clones; about 72% are singletons. This entry belongs to a study of blood T cell repertoires in COVID-19. Study background: Spain, Italy and the United States supplied samples that represented acute and convalescent COVID-19.

The chain employs TRBV29-1 and TRBJ1-4; possible D gene TRBD1, 6 bases. The sample taken for sequencing was peripheral blood. This clonotype was obtained from an elderly man with acute or convalescent COVID-19. CDR3 sequence reads: CSVEDRVGAGEKLFF. CDR3 in DNA: TGCAGCGTTGAAGATCGTGTGGGGGCAGGGGAAAAACTGTTTTTT.